The entry below gives a single TCR beta chain sequence along with its context. These data are taken from a study of blood T cell repertoires in COVID-19. Turning to the study itself: Samples taken during acute and convalescent COVID-19 were collected in the United States, Italy and Spain.

V gave up 5 bases and J gave up 0 bases, with 13 bases separating them. CDR1 and CDR2 from the germline V gene are SGHAT and FQNNGV. CDR3 length: 16 residues. The table came from immunoSEQ multiplex PCR; TCRdb's copy has only in-frame clones and leaves some out. The sample consists of hundreds of thousands of clones, around 88% of them appearing once. This sequence joins TRBV11-2 and TRBJ2-2, with D possibly being TRBD2 (5 bases). The receptor was isolated from a woman younger than 45 with acute or convalescent COVID-19. The specimen sequenced was peripheral blood. This CDR3 is CASSHAKLANTGELFF. The CDR3 nucleotides read TGTGCCAGCAGCCACGCTAAACTAGCGAACACCGGGGAGCTGTTTTTT.